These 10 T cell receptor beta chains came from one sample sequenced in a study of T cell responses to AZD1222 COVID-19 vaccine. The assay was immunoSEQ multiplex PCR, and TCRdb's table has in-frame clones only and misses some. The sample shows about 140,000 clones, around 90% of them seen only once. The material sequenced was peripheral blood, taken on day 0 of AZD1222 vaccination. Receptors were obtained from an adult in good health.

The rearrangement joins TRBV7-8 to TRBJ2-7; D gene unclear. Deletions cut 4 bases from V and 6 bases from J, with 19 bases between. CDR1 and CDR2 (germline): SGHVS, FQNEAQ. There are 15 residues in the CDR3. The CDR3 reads CASSSLSLAGIEQYF. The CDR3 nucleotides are TGTGCCAGCAGCTCACTATCCCTCGCCGGCATCGAGCAGTACTTC.

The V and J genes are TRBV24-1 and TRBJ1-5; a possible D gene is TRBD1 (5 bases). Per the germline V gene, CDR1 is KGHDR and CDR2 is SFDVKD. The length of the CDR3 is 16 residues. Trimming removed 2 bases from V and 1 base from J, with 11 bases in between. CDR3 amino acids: CATSDSTRGSNQPQHF. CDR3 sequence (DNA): TGTGCCACCAGTGATTCCACGAGGGGCAGCAATCAGCCCCAGCATTTT.

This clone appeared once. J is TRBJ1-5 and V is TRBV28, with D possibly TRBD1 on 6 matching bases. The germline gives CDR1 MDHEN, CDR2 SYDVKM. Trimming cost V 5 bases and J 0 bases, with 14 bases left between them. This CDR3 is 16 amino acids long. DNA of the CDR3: TGTGCCAGCAGTGGAAGACAGGTCAGTAGCAATCAGCCCCAGCATTTT. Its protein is CASSGRQVSSNQPQHF.

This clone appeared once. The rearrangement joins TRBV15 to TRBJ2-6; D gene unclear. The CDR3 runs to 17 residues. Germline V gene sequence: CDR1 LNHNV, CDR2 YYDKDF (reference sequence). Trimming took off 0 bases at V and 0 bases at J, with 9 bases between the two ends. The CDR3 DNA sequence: TGTGCCACCAGCAGAGACCGGAGTCTCTCTGGGGCCAACGTCCTGACTTTC. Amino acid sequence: CATSRDRSLSGANVLTF. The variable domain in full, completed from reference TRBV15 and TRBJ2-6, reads DAMVIQNPRYQVTQFGKPVTLSCSQTLNHNVMYWYQQKSSQAPKLLFHYYDKDFNNEADTPDNFQSRRPNTSFCFLDIRSPGLGDTAMYLCATSRDRSLSGANVLTFGAGSRLTVL.

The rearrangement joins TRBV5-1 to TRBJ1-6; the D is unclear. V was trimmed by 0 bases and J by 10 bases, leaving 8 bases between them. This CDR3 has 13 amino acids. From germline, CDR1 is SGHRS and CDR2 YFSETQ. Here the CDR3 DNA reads TGCGCCAGCAGCTTGGTGGGCTTATCACCCCTCCACTTT. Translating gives CASSLVGLSPLHF.

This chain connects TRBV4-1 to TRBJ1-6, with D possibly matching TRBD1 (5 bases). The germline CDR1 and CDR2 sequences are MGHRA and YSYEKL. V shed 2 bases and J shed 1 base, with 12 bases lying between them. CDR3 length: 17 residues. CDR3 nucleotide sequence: TGCGCCAGCAGCCAATTGAGGGGACCATCCTATAATTCACCCCTCCACTTT. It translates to CASSQLRGPSYNSPLHF.

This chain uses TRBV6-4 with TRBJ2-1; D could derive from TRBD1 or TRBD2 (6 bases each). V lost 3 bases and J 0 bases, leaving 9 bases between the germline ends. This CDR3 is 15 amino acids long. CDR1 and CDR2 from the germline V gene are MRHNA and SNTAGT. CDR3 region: CASSEEGDSYNEQFF. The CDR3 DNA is TGTGCCAGCAGTGAGGAGGGGGACTCCTACAATGAGCAGTTCTTC.

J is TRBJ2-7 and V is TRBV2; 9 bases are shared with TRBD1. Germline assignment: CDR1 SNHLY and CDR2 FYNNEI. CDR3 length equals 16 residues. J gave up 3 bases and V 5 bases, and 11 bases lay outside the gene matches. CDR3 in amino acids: CASSQGPGQGIYEQYF. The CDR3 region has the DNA TGTGCCAGCAGTCAAGGCCCTGGACAGGGGATCTACGAGCAGTACTTC. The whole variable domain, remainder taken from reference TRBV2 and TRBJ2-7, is EPEVTQTPSHQVTQMGQEVILRCVPISNHLYFYWYRQILGQKVEFLVSFYNNEISEKSEIFDDQFSVERPDGSNFTLKIRSTKLEDSAMYFCASSQGPGQGIYEQYFGPGTRLTVT.

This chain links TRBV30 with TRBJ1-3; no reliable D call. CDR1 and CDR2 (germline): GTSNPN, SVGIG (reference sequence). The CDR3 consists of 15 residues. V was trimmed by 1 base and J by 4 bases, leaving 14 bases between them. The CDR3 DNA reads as TGTGCCTGGAGTGATGGACTCCTGGCGGGAAACACCATATATTTT. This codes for CAWSDGLLAGNTIYF. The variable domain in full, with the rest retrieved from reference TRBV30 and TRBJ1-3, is SQTIHQWPATLVQPVGSPLSLECTVEGTSNPNLYWYRQAAGRGLQLLFYSVGIGQISSEVPQNLSASRPQDRQFILSSKKLLLSDSGFYLCAWSDGLLAGNTIYFGEGSWLTVV.

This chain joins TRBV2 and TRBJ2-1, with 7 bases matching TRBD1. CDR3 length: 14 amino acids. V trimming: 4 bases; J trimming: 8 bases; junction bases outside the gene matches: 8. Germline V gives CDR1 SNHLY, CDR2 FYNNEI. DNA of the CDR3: TGTGCCAGCAGTGTAGACAGGGTTACGGATGAGCAGTTCTTC. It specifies CASSVDRVTDEQFF.